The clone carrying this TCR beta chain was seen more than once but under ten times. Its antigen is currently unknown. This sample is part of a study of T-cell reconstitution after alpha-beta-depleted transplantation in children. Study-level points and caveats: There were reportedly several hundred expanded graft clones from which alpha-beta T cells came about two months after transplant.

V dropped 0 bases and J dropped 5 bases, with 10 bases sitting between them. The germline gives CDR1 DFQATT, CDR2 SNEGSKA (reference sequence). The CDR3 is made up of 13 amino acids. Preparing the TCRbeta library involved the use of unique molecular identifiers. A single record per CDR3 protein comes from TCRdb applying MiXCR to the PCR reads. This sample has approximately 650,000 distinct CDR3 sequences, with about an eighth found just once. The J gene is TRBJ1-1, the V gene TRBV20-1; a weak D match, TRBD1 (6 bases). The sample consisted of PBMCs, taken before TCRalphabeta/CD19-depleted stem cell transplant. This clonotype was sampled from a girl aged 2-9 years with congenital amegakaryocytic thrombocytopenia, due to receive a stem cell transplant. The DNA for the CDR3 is TGCAGTGCTAGAGAACAGGGAATGACTGAAGCTTTCTTT. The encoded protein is CSAREQGMTEAFF.